This T cell receptor (beta chain) emerged from a study of spatial heterogeneity in lung cancer (dated by TCRdb to between 2019 and 2020). Regarding the study in general: More beta-chain than alpha-chain transcripts were consistently detected, likely reflecting higher beta-chain transcript abundance. The study quantitatively compared TCR alpha and beta repertoires across multiple tumor regions, matched nontumor lung and blood in non-small cell lung cancer. Nonsynonymous mutation counts, determined by whole-exome sequencing of tumor tissue, were related to features of the TCR repertoire. Both alpha and beta chains were TCR-sequenced in samples taken at surgery, namely 220 tumor regions, approximately 66 matched nontumor lung samples and some 53 PBMC samples. In the raw uncorrected reads, each unique combination of TCR and UMI appeared more than ten times on average.

The time point label on this specimen signifies: sample taken at primary tumor resection. The donors were more than 65 patients from the lung TRACERx cohort who had early-stage, untreated non-small cell lung cancer. Without any cell sorting, TCR sequencing was performed on whole RNA extracted either from tumor and nontumor lung tissue or from cryopreserved PBMC samples. A patient was chosen for TCR sequencing only when enough RNA was available from at least two tumor regions. Before being selected, tumor and adjacent nontumor lung specimens were reviewed by a lung pathologist. As a fraction of the sample, this clonotype is medium-sized (0.01 to 0.1%). Its antigen has not been determined. Within one base of it there is no much larger clone, and no base qualities were kept. The CDR3 numbers 15 residues from cysteine through phenylalanine. Only the CDR3 portion is preserved as DNA: 45 bases, with reading frame beginning at the first base. Via the germline V gene (reference sequence), CDR1 is DFQATT and CDR2 SNEGSKA. For this chain, trimming is 1 base at the V end and 7 bases at the J end, and the number of junction bases without a gene match is 8.

The research as a whole found: Additional single-cell paired TCR alpha and beta sequencing was considered necessary to confirm, at a functional level, the hypothesis that regional TCRs recognize regional mutations.

Library construction relied on 5' RACE. Sequencer: NextSeq 500. To allow correction of PCR and sequencing errors, the TCR library protocol tagged every TCR cDNA molecule with a unique molecular identifier. The authors processed their data as follows. TCR identification, UMI-based error correction and CDR3 extraction were performed with Decombinator tools. TCRs above a frequency of 2 per 1,000, corresponding to the top 1% of the tumor frequency distribution, were defined as expanded. Each repertoire was subsampled 100 times to 5,000 TCRs, after which Renyi diversity was computed with the R vegan package. CDR3 similarity networks were built from amino acid triplet string-kernel similarity, connecting CDR3s with pairwise similarity above 0.82. TCRdb trimmed the raw reads at Q25, called clones with MiXCR and kept productive beta chains. Merged by CDR3 protein, the rows form single entries marked with the most common genes and DNA. TCRdb, not the original authors, processed these V and J calls. This sample has some 5,400 distinct CDR3 sequences in its table, and 3.5% to 5% of those were observed once. Roughly an eighth of the sample is taken by the ten largest.

The sequenced sample was normal lung tissue next to the tumor, obtained at surgery. This TCR derives from a male donor with early-stage non-small cell lung cancer. The chain couples TRBV20-1 to TRBJ1-5, with 9 middle bases fitting TRBD1. The sequenced DNA is TGCAGTGCTAGAGTTCTGGGACAGGGAGACCAGCCCCAGCATTTT. This translates into CSARVLGQGDQPQHF.